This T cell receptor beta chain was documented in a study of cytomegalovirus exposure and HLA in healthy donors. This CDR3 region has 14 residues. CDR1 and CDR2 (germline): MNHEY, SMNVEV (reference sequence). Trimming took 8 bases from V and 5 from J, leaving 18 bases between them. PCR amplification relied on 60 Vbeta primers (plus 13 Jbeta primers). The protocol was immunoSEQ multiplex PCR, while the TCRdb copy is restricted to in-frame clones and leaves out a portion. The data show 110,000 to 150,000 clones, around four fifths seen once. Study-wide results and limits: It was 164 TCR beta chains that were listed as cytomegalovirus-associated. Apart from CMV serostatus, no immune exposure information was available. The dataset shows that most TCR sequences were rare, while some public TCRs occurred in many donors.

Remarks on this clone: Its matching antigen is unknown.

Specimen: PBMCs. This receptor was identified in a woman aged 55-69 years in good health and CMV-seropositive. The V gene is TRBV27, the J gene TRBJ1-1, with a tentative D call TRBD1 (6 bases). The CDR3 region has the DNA TGTGCCAGCGCACGTGGGGGGGCCGGGACTGAAGCTTTCTTT. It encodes CASARGGAGTEAFF.